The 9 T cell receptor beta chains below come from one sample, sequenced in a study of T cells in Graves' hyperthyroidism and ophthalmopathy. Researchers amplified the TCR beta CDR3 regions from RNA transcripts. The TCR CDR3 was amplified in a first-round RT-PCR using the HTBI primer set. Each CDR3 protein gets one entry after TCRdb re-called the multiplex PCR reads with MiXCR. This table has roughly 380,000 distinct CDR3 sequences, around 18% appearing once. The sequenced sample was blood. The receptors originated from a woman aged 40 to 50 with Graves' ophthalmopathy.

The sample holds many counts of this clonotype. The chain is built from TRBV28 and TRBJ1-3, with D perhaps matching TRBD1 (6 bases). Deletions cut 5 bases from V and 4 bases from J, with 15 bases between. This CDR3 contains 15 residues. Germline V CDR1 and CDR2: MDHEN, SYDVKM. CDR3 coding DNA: TGTGCCAGCAGTATTCAACAGGGTTACGGAAACACCATATATTTT. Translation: CASSIQQGYGNTIYF.

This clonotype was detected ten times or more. The CDR3 nucleotides are TGTGCCACCAGCAGAGATTTCCCTAGCGGGAGGAAGCAGTACTTC. Its protein is CATSRDFPSGRKQYF. J is TRBJ2-7 and V is TRBV15; 11 positions match TRBD2. The CDR3 extends over 15 amino acids. CDR1 is LNHNV and CDR2 is YYDKDF in the germline V gene (reference sequence). Trimming at V came to 0 bases and at J to 8 bases, leaving 6 bases not matched to a gene.

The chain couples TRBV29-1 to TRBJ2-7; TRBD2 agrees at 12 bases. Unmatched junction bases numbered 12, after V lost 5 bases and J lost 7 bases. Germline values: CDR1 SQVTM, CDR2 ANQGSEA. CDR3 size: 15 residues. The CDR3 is CSVFALAGGPGEQYF. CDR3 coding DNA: TGCAGCGTTTTCGCCCTAGCGGGAGGGCCGGGAGAGCAGTACTTC.

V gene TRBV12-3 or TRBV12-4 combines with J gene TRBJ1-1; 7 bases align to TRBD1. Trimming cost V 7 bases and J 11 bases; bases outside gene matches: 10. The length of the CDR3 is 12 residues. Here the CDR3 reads CASTMTGLRAFF. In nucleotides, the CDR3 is TGTGCCAGCACTATGACAGGGTTGCGTGCTTTCTTT.

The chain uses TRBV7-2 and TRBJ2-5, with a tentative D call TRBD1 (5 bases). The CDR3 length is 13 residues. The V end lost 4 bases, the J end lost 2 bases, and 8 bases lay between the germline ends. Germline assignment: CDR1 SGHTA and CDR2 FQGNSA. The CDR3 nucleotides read TGTGCCAGCAGCTCGAGGACACAAGAGACCCAGTACTTC. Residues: CASSSRTQETQYF.

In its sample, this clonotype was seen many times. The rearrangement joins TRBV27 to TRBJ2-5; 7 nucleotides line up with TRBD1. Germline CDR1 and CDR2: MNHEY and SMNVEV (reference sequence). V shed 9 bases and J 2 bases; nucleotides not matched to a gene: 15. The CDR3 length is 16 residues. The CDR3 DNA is TGTGCCAGTCACTCGTCTCGACAGGGCCTACAAGAGACCCAGTACTTC. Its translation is CASHSSRQGLQETQYF.

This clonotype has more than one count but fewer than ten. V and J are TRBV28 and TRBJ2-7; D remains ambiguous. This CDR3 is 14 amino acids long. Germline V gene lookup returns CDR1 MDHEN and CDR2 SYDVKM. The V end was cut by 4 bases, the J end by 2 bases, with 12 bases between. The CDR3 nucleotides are TGTGCCAGCAGTTGGAGAGTCTTTCCCTACGAGCAGTACTTC. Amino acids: CASSWRVFPYEQYF.

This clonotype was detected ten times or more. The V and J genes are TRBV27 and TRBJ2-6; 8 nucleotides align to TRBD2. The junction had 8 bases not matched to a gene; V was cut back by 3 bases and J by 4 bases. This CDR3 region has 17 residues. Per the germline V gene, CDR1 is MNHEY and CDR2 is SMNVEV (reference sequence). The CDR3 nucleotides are TGTGCCAGCAGTTTTAAAGCGGGGGCCGTGGGGGCCAACGTCCTGACTTTC. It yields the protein CASSFKAGAVGANVLTF.

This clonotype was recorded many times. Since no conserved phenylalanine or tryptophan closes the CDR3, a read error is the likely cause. CDR3 loop: CASSLDRNTEAFL. Written as DNA, the CDR3 is TGTGCCAGCAGTTTGGACAGGAACACTGAAGCTTTCCTT. The chain employs TRBV6-5 and TRBJ1-1; possible D gene TRBD1, 6 bases. CDR1 and CDR2 (germline): MNHEY, SVGAGI. This CDR3 contains 13 residues. Trimming left V 4 bases short and J 1 base short, with 7 bases between.